This T cell receptor (beta chain) was recovered during a study of ipilimumab plus nivolumab after autologous stem cell transplantation. Whole-study context: Patients received a median of about five ipilimumab and roughly eight nivolumab doses. DLBCL patients had primary refractory or relapsed disease.

Assay: immunoSEQ multiplex PCR; the TCRdb copy retains only in-frame clones and omits some. The sample records over 15,000 clones, around 81% being singletons. About this clone itself: Its antigen is currently unknown.

General observations from the study: Authors suggest TCR repertoire, Treg phenotype and gut microbiota support further study.

The V end lost 3 bases, the J end lost 3 bases, and 20 bases lay between the germline ends. This CDR3 has 16 amino acids. CDR1 is GTSNPN and CDR2 is SVGIG in the germline V gene (reference sequence). Starting 14 to 28 days after autologous transplant, ipilimumab 1 mg/kg was given. V and J are TRBV30 and TRBJ1-2; no definite D call. This TCR came from a male donor with diffuse large B-cell lymphoma. The material sequenced was PBMCs, taken in a trial of ipilimumab plus nivolumab as post-transplant consolidation. This chain's CDR3 is CAWSAPRNRLDYGYTF. The CDR3, as DNA: TGTGCCTGGAGCGCCCCAAGGAATCGGCTCGACTATGGCTACACCTTC.